This T cell receptor (beta chain) was identified during a study of cytomegalovirus exposure and HLA in healthy donors. After removal of 8 bases from V and 7 bases from J, the junction contained 9 bases not matched to a gene. The CDR3 is 14 amino acids. Germline assignment: CDR1 MNHNY and CDR2 SVGAGI (reference sequence). The PCR was carried out with 60 Vbeta primers and 13 Jbeta primers. Libraries were prepared by immunoSEQ multiplex PCR; TCRdb keeps only in-frame clonotypes and omits some of them. The sample lists roughly 110,000 clones, 82% occurring once. This TCR derives from a man in his forties or fifties in good health and CMV-seronegative. The sequenced sample was PBMCs. V is TRBV6-6 and J is TRBJ1-5; 9 bases align to TRBD1. CDR3 in amino acids: CASRPGTGRQPQHF. The CDR3 nucleotides are TGTGCCAGCCGACCCGGGACAGGGAGACAGCCCCAGCATTTT.